A selection of T cell receptor beta chains follows, all from one sample in a study of control samples from healthy donors and cancer patients. Sequencing used immunoSEQ multiplex PCR; TCRdb keeps in-frame clones, though not all of them. The sample consists of 80,000 to 100,000 clones, about 90% of them appearing once. The sample taken for sequencing was blood. Source of these receptors: a man aged 25-45 years in good health. The CDR3 runs from the conserved cysteine through the conserved F or W. A D gene is named only where the DNA matches it firmly. Clone size appears in some rows only: once, few, many, or a class for an expanded clone.

j_call clone_size v_call d_call cdr3_nt cdr3_aa
TRBJ2-3 once TRBV7-9 TRBD2 TGTGCCAGCAGTTTGGGGCTAGCGGAGCCTACAGATACGCAGTATTTT CASSLGLAEPTDTQYF
TRBJ2-1 NA TRBV14 NA TGTGCCAGCAGCCGACAGTCCCCAACCTACAATGAGCAGTTCTTC CASSRQSPTYNEQFF
TRBJ2-7 NA TRBV4-1 TRBD1 TGCGCCAGCAGCCAAGAGGGACAGAGGAACTACGAGCAGTACTTC CASSQEGQRNYEQYF
TRBJ1-2 NA TRBV10-2 NA TGCGCCAGCAGTGAGAACGAGGGCTATGGCTACACCTTC CASSENEGYGYTF
TRBJ1-1 NA TRBV10-3 NA TGTGCCATCGGATGGGATATTACGAACACTGAAGCTTTCTTT CAIGWDITNTEAFF
TRBJ2-3 few TRBV11-2 TRBD2 TGTGCCAGCAGCTTAGTTTACCCCCTAGCGGGAGACGCAGATACGCAGTATTTT CASSLVYPLAGDADTQYF
TRBJ2-1 once TRBV27 TRBD2 TGTGCCAGCAGTTTATGGACTAGCGGGAGGGAAGGTGAGCAGTTCTTC CASSLWTSGREGEQFF
TRBJ1-6 NA TRBV25-1 NA TGTGCCAGCAACCCCAGCTCCTATAATTCACCCCTCTACTTT CASNPSSYNSPLYF
TRBJ1-2 NA TRBV19 TRBD1 TGTGCCAGTAGTGTACGGGACAGGGGTTTGGTGGGCTACACCTTC CASSVRDRGLVGYTF
TRBJ2-2 NA TRBV29-1 NA TGCAGCGTTGCTGGCCAGCGAGACGGGGAGCTGTTTTTT CSVAGQRDGELFF
TRBJ2-3 once TRBV4-2 TRBD2 TGTGCCAGCAGCCAAGATCCCCTAGCGGGGGCCACAGATACGCAGTATTTT CASSQDPLAGATDTQYF
TRBJ2-6 NA TRBV11-3 NA TGTGCCAGCAGCGAGGGCTCTGGGGCCAACGTCCTGACTTTC CASSEGSGANVLTF
TRBJ2-1 NA TRBV3-1/TRBV3-2 NA TGTGCCAGCAGCCAATTGAGTGAGCAGTTCTTC CASSQLSEQFF
TRBJ2-5 NA TRBV11-3 TRBD1 TGTGCCAGCAGCTTGGGGACAGGGACCCCTCCCGGGACCCAGTACTTC CASSLGTGTPPGTQYF